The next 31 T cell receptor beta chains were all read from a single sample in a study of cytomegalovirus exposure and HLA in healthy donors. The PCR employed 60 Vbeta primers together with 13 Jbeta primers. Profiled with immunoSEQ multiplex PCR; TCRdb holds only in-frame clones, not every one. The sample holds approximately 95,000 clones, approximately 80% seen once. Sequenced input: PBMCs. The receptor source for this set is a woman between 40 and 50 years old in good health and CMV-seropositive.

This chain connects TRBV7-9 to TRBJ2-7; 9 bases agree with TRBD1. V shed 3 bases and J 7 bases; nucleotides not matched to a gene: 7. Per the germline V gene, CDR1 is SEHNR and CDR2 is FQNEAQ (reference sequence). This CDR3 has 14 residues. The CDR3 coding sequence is TGTGCCAGCAGCTTCCGGGACAGGGCGTATGAGCAGTACTTC. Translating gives CASSFRDRAYEQYF. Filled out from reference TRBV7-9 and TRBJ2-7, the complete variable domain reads DTGVSQNPRHKITKRGQNVTFRCDPISEHNRLYWYRQTLGQGPEFLTYFQNEAQLEKSRLLSDRFSAERPKGSFSTLEIQRTEQGDSAMYLCASSFRDRAYEQYFGPGTRLTVT.

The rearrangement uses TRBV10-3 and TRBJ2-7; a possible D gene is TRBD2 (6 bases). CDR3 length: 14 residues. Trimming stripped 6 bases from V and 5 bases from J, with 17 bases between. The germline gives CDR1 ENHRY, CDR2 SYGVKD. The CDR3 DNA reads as TGTGCCATCAGGCCGGGACTTGAAGGCCACGAGCAGTACTTC. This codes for CAIRPGLEGHEQYF.

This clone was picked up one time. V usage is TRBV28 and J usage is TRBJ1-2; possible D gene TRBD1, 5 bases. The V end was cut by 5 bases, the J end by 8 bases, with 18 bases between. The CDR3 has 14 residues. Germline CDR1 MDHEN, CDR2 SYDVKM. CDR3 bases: TGTGCCAGCAGTAACCGCCCGATTACAGGCGGCTACACCTTC. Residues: CASSNRPITGGYTF.

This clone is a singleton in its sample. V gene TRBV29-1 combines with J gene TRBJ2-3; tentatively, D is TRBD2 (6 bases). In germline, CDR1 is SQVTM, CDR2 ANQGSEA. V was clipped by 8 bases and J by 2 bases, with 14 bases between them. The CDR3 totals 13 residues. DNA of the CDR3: TGCAGCACCCAGGACTATCCCACAGATACGCAGTATTTT. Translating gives CSTQDYPTDTQYF.

The CDR3 is CASSPGLAEREQYF. CDR3 DNA sequence: TGTGCCAGCAGCCCGGGACTAGCCGAGCGGGAGCAGTACTTC. V and J are TRBV6-1 and TRBJ2-7, with TRBD2 matching over 9 bases. J was trimmed by 7 bases and V by 6 bases; bases with no gene match: 10. This CDR3 contains 14 residues. From germline, CDR1 is MNHNS and CDR2 SASEGT.

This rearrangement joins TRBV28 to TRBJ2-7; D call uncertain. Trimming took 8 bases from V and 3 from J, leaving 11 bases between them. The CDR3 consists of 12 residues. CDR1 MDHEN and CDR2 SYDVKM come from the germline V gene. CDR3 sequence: CASSEALYEQYF. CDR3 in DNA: TGTGCCAGCTCAGAGGCCCTCTACGAGCAGTACTTC. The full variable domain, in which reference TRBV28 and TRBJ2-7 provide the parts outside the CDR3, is DVKVTQSSRYLVKRTGEKVFLECVQDMDHENMFWYRQDPGLGLRLIYFSYDVKMKEKGDIPEGYSVSREKKERFSLILESASTNQTSMYLCASSEALYEQYFGPGTRLTVT.

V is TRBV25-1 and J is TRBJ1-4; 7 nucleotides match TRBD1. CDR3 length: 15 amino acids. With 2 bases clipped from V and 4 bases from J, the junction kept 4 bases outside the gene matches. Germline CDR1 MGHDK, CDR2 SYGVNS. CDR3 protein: CASSEPTGYNEKLFF. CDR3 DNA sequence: TGTGCCAGCAGTGAACCGACAGGGTATAATGAAAAACTGTTTTTT.

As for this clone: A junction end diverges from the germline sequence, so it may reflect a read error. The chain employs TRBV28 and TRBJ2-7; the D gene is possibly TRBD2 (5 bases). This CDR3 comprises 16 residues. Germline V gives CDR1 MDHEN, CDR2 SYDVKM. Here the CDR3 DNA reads TGTGCCAGCAGTCCGCTTGACGGGATACGGGCCTACGGGCAGTACTTC. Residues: CASSPLDGIRAYGQYF.

The CDR3 DNA is TGTGCCAGCAGTGACGCCTCGGGACAGGGGGATGAGACCCAGTACTTC. Its translation is CASSDASGQGDETQYF. The chain recombines TRBV6-1 with TRBJ2-5; 11 bases align to TRBD1. Trimming at V came to 3 bases and at J to 5 bases, leaving 8 bases not matched to a gene. CDR1 and CDR2 from the germline V gene are MNHNS and SASEGT. This CDR3 is 16 amino acids long.

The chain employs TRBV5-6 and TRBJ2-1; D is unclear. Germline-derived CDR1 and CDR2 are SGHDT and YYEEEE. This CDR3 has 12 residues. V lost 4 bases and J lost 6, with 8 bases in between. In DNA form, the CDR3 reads TGTGCCAGCAGCACCTCTACCAATGAGCAGTTCTTC. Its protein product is CASSTSTNEQFF.

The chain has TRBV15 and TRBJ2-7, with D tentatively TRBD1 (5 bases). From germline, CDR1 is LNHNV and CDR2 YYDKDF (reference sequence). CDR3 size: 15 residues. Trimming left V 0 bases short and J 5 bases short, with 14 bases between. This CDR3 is CATSRDGKGWNEQYF. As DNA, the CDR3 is TGTGCCACCAGCAGAGATGGGAAGGGGTGGAACGAGCAGTACTTC. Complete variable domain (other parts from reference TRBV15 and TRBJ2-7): DAMVIQNPRYQVTQFGKPVTLSCSQTLNHNVMYWYQQKSSQAPKLLFHYYDKDFNNEADTPDNFQSRRPNTSFCFLDIRSPGLGDTAMYLCATSRDGKGWNEQYFGPGTRLTVT.

CDR3 in amino acids: CASRSGQGITGELFF. The CDR3, as DNA: TGTGCCAGTCGGTCGGGACAGGGAATCACCGGGGAGCTGTTTTTT. The rearrangement links TRBV28 to TRBJ2-2, with 9 bases identical to TRBD1. Trimming cost V 9 bases and J 4 bases; bases outside gene matches: 9. The CDR3 runs 15 residues. CDR1 is MDHEN, CDR2 SYDVKM, per germline.

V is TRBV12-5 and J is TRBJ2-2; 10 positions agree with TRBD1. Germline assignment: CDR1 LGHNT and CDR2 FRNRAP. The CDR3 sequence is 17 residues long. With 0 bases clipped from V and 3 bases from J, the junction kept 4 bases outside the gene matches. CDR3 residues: CASGLVETGGYTGELFF. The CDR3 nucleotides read TGTGCTAGTGGTTTGGTGGAGACAGGGGGCTACACCGGGGAGCTGTTTTTT.

Here the CDR3 DNA reads TGTGCCAGCAGCTTAGACCTAGCGGCCCAAGAGACCCAGTACTTC. This translates into CASSLDLAAQETQYF. This chain links TRBV13 with TRBJ2-5; TRBD2 matches 7 bases. The CDR3 is made up of 15 amino acids. The V segment lost 1 base and the J segment 1 base; nucleotides outside the gene matches: 3. In germline, CDR1 is PRHDT, CDR2 FYEKMQ (reference sequence).

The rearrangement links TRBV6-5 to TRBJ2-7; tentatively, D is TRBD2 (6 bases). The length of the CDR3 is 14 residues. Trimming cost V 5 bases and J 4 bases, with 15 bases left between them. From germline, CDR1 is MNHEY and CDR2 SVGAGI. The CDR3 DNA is TGTGCCAGCAGTCCGAGAGAGCTAGCGTACGAGCAGTACTTC. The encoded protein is CASSPRELAYEQYF.

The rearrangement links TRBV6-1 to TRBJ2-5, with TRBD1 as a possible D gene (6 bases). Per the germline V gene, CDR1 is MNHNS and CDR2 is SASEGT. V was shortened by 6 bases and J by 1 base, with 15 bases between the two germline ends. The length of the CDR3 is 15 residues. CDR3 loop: CASSGTNFPQETQYF. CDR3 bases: TGTGCCAGCAGCGGGACAAACTTTCCCCAAGAGACCCAGTACTTC.

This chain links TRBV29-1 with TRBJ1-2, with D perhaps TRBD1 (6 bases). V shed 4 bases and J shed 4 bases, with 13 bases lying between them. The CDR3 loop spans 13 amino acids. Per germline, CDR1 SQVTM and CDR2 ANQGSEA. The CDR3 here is CSVAGTTAYGYTF. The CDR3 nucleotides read TGCAGCGTTGCCGGGACAACCGCCTATGGCTACACCTTC.

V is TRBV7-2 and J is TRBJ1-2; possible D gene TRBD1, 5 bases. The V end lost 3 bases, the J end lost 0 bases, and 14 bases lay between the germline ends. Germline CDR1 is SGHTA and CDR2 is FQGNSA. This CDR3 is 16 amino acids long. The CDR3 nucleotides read TGTGCCAGCAGCTTGGGCCACGGGGGGACTAACTATGGCTACACCTTC. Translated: CASSLGHGGTNYGYTF.

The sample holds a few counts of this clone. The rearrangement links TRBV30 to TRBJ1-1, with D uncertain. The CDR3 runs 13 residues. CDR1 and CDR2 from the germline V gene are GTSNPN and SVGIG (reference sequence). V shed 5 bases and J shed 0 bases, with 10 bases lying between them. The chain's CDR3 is CAWSGNMNTEAFF. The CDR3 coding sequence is TGTGCCTGGTCCGGGAACATGAACACTGAAGCTTTCTTT.

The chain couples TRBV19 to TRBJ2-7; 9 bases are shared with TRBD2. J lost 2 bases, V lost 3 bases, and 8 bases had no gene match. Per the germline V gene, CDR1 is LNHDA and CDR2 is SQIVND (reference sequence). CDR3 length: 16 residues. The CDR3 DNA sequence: TGTGCCAGTAGTATCGGGGCTAGCGGGGCCACCTACGAGCAGTACTTC. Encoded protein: CASSIGASGATYEQYF.

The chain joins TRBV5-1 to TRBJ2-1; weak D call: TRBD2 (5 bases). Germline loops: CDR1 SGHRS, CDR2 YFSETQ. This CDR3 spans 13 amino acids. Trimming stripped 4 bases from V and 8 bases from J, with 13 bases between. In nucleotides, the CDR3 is TGCGCCAGCAGCGGACTCGGAGTCGATGAGCAGTTCTTC. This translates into CASSGLGVDEQFF.

The CDR3 sequence: CASSRIISGYQPQHF. Here the CDR3 DNA reads TGTGCCAGCAGCAGGATTATATCAGGATATCAGCCCCAGCATTTT. The rearrangement links TRBV6-4 to TRBJ1-5; unclear D gene. The V gene's germline CDR1 is MRHNA and CDR2 SNTAGT. V lost 6 bases, J lost 5 bases, and 17 bases lay in between. The CDR3 spans 15 residues.

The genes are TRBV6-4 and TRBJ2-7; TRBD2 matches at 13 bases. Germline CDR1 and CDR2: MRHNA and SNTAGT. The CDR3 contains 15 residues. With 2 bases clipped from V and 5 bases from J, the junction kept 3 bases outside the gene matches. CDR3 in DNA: TGTGCCAGCAGTGACGGACTAGCGGGAGTCGACGAGCAGTACTTC. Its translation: CASSDGLAGVDEQYF.

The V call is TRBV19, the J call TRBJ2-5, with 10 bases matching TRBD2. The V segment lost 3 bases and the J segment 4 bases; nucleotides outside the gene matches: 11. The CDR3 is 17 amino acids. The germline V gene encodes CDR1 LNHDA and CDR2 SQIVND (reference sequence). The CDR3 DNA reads TGTGCCAGTAGTATGATCGGAGCGGGAGGGCTTCGAGAGACCCAGTACTTC. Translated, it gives CASSMIGAGGLRETQYF.

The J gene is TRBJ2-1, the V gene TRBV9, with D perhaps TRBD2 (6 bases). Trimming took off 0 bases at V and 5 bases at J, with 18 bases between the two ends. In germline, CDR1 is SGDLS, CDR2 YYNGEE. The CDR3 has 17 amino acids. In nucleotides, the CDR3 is TGTGCCAGCAGCGTAGCAGGAGGGTTCAGGCTGAACAATGAGCAGTTCTTC. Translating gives CASSVAGGFRLNNEQFF.

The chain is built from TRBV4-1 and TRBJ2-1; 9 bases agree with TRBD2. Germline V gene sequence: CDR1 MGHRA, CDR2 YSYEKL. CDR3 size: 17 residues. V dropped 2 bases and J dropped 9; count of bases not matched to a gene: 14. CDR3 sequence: CASSQKAGTSIRGEQFF. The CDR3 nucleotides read TGCGCCAGCAGCCAAAAGGCGGGGACTAGCATTAGAGGTGAGCAGTTCTTC.

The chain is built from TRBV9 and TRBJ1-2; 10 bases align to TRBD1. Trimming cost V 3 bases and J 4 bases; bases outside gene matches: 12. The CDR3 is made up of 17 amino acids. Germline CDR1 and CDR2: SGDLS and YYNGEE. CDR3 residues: CASSARTGGALGYGYTF. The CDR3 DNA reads TGTGCCAGCAGCGCGAGGACAGGGGGGGCCTTAGGCTATGGCTACACCTTC.

The CDR3 protein is CASSSRAGATDTQYF. The CDR3 DNA follows: TGTGCCAGCTCATCTCGAGCGGGAGCAACAGATACGCAGTATTTT. The genes are TRBV18 and TRBJ2-3; 8 bases are shared with TRBD2. Germline values: CDR1 KGHSH, CDR2 LQKENI. Germline trimming cut 5 bases from V and 3 bases from J; bases unmatched to any gene: 7. This CDR3 spans 15 amino acids.

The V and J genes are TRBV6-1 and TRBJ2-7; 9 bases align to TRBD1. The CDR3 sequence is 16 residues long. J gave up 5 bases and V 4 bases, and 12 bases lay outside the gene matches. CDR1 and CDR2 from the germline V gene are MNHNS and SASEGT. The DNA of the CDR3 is TGTGCCAGCAGTGGAACCCCCCGACAGGGGGAAAACGAGCAGTACTTC. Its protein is CASSGTPRQGENEQYF.

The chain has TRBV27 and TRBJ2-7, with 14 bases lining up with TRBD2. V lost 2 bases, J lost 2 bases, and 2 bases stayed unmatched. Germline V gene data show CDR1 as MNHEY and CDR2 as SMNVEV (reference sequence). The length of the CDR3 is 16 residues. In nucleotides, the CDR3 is TGTGCCAGCAGTTTAGGGACTAGCGGGAGCCCCTACGAGCAGTACTTC. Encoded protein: CASSLGTSGSPYEQYF.

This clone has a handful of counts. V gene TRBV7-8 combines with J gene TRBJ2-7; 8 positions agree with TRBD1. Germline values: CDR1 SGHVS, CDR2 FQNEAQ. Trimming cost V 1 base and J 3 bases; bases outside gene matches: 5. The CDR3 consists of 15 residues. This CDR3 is CASSLGGTGSYEQYF. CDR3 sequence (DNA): TGTGCCAGCAGCTTAGGGGGGACAGGAAGCTACGAGCAGTACTTC.